This T cell receptor (beta chain) was found in a study of cytomegalovirus exposure and HLA in healthy donors. About the study: Out of about 179 million T cells, an earlier analysis found about 100 million unique TCR beta sequences in total.

To note about this clone: The antigen is unknown.

The PCR had 60 Vbeta and 13 Jbeta primers. Some clones are missing from TCRdb's copy, which holds only in-frame ones; the method was immunoSEQ multiplex PCR. The data hold some 100,000 clones, with roughly 80% observed a single time. General study points: Altogether, about 160 TCR beta chains were recorded as cytomegalovirus-associated.

This CDR3 has 17 amino acids. CDR1 and CDR2 from the germline V gene are LGHNA and YSLEER. Trimming stripped 0 bases from V and 2 bases from J, with 15 bases between. The chain is built from TRBV4-3 and TRBJ2-3; D gene uncertain. Sequencing used PBMCs. The sequence derives from a male donor in good health and CMV-seropositive. For the CDR3, the DNA is TGCGCCAGCAGCCAAGATCTCCGCCGGTCTTACACAGATACGCAGTATTTT. Translation gives CASSQDLRRSYTDTQYF.